The 29 T cell receptor beta chains presented below share a single source sample, sequenced in a study of blood T cells in healthy people across ages. A J-beta primer mix and a sample-barcoded 5' primer were used in a second PCR of about 7 to 12 cycles. TCRdb reprocessed the 5' RACE reads via MiXCR and lists one record per CDR3 protein. The data contain roughly 1,700,000 distinct CDR3 sequences, 28% of them singletons. Sequences were obtained from blood. The receptors originated from a woman in her thirties in good health.

This clonotype turned up a few times. A read error may explain this, as a much larger clone is one base away. This rearrangement joins TRBV20-1 to TRBJ2-1; 7 bases are a match to TRBD2. The end of the DNA aligns better with TRBJ2-7, so the J call may be wrong. CDR3 size: 15 residues. Germline V CDR1 and CDR2: DFQATT, SNEGSKA (reference sequence). CDR3: CSVSRASGSYNEQYF. DNA of the CDR3: TGCAGTGTCAGTCGGGCTAGCGGCTCCTACAATGAGCAGTACTTC.

The table lists this clonotype with many counts. V usage is TRBV20-1 and J usage is TRBJ2-7; TRBD1 matches 9 bases. The V gene end was trimmed by 1 base and the J gene end by 2 bases; junction bases not matched to a gene: 12. Per germline, CDR1 DFQATT and CDR2 SNEGSKA (reference sequence). This CDR3 is built from 17 residues. CDR3 residues: CSARGPGTGFITYEQYF. CDR3 DNA: TGCAGTGCTAGAGGTCCCGGGACAGGGTTTATTACCTACGAGCAGTACTTC.

This clonotype is medium-sized in the sample. This CDR3 is CASSFGDESGEGETQYF. CDR3 nucleotides: TGCGCCAGCAGCTTTGGGGACGAAAGCGGCGAGGGAGAGACCCAGTACTTC. The rearrangement uses TRBV5-1 and TRBJ2-5; possibly TRBD1 or TRBD2 for D (5 bases each). Germline lookup yields CDR1 SGHRS and CDR2 YFSETQ. Trimming left V 2 bases short and J 4 bases short, with 21 bases between. The CDR3 covers 17 residues.

This clonotype occurred many times. CDR3 sequence (DNA): TGTGCCAGCAGCGTCCGGACAGGGAAGATCTACGAGCAGTACTTC. Protein product: CASSVRTGKIYEQYF. This sequence joins TRBV4-2 and TRBJ2-7, with 8 bases that match TRBD1. Trimming cost V 5 bases and J 3 bases; bases outside gene matches: 9. The CDR3 spans 15 residues. Germline CDR1 reads LGHNA; CDR2 reads YNFKEQ.

This chain joins TRBV9 and TRBJ2-1, with 7 bases that match TRBD2. The J call may be faulty, since TRBJ2-7 better matches the DNA end. Germline-derived CDR1 and CDR2 are SGDLS and YYNGEE. The CDR3 contains 15 residues. CDR3 coding DNA: TGTGCCAGCAGCGTGAGACCCCGGGACTACAATGAGCAGTACTTC. Encoded protein: CASSVRPRDYNEQYF.

The chain couples TRBV4-1 to TRBJ2-1; D is tentatively TRBD1 or TRBD2 (6 bases each). From germline, CDR1 is MGHRA and CDR2 YSYEKL. The ends were cut back, 2 bases at V and 7 bases at J, with 12 bases in the middle. The CDR3 runs 14 residues. This CDR3 is CASSQQTRGNEQFF. In DNA form, the CDR3 reads TGCGCCAGCAGCCAACAGACTAGGGGGAATGAGCAGTTCTTC.

The genes are TRBV5-1 and TRBJ2-3; no reliable D call. Germline V gene sequence: CDR1 SGHRS, CDR2 YFSETQ. This CDR3 is built from 14 residues. The V and J ends lost 4 bases and 3 bases respectively, with 12 bases between them. The CDR3 region is CASSPQPETDTQYF. The DNA for the CDR3 is TGCGCCAGCAGCCCACAACCAGAAACAGATACGCAGTATTTT.

The chain carries TRBV5-5 and TRBJ2-7; 9 nucleotides line up with TRBD1. Trimming at V came to 1 base and at J to 1 base, leaving 9 bases not matched to a gene. Looked up from germline, CDR1 is SGHKS and CDR2 is YYEKEE (reference sequence). The CDR3 has 17 residues. The CDR3 here is CASSLRGDRVKSYEQYF. In nucleotides, the CDR3 is TGTGCCAGCAGCTTGAGGGGGGACAGGGTCAAATCCTACGAGCAGTACTTC.

This clonotype showed up just a few times. V is TRBV5-6 and J is TRBJ2-1; 11 bases are a match to TRBD2. The V segment lost 7 bases and the J segment 7 bases; nucleotides outside the gene matches: 13. The CDR3 consists of 16 residues. Germline V CDR1 and CDR2: SGHDT, YYEEEE. The CDR3, as DNA: TGTGCCAGCGCAGATAGCGGGAGGGATCGGGGGAATGAGCAGTTCTTC. Translated, it gives CASADSGRDRGNEQFF.

The gene calls are TRBV18 and TRBJ2-3; possible D gene TRBD1, 5 bases. CDR3 length: 13 amino acids. Germline V lookup: CDR1 KGHSH, CDR2 LQKENI. Trimming removed 1 base from V and 5 bases from J, with 7 bases in between. The CDR3 DNA reads as TGTGCCAGCTCACCACAGGGGAAAGATACGCAGTATTTT. As protein: CASSPQGKDTQYF.

With regard to this clonotype: A read error may explain this, as a much larger clone is one base away. This rearrangement joins TRBV10-1 to TRBJ2-7; D possibly corresponds to TRBD1 (5 bases). The closer fit of TRBJ2-5 to the DNA end suggests the J call may be wrong. The CDR3 consists of 14 residues. Germline loops: CDR1 WNHNN, CDR2 SYGVQD (reference sequence). CDR3 region: CASSESGQKETQYF. CDR3 sequence (DNA): TGCGCCAGCAGTGAGTCGGGGCAGAAAGAGACCCAGTACTTC.

The chain is built from TRBV27 and TRBJ2-4; 8 positions match TRBD2. With the DNA end fitting TRBJ2-7 better, the J assignment may be wrong. The length of the CDR3 is 13 residues. Germline V gene data show CDR1 as MNHEY and CDR2 as SMNVEV (reference sequence). The CDR3 here is CASGTRAGYEQYF. CDR3 DNA: TGTGCCAGCGGGACTAGGGCGGGCTACGAGCAGTACTTC.

The sample holds many counts of this clonotype. The chain couples TRBV19 to TRBJ2-7; D call uncertain. The CDR3 is made up of 13 amino acids. Deletions cut 3 bases from V and 1 base from J, with 7 bases between. Looked up from germline, CDR1 is LNHDA and CDR2 is SQIVND (reference sequence). The CDR3 nucleotides are TGTGCCAGTAGTATTCGGCAGTCCTACGAGCAGTACTTC. Amino acid sequence: CASSIRQSYEQYF.

Many counts were recorded for this clonotype. The V gene is TRBV5-1, the J gene TRBJ2-7; no clear D. Trimming pared 5 bases from V and 1 base from J, leaving 13 bases between. The germline CDR1 and CDR2 sequences are SGHRS and YFSETQ. The CDR3 is 14 amino acids. CDR3 amino acids: CASSTRPESYEQYF. The DNA of the CDR3 is TGCGCCAGCAGTACAAGACCGGAATCCTACGAGCAGTACTTC.

This clonotype has only a few counts. The V call is TRBV5-3, the J call TRBJ2-1; 12 bases agree with TRBD2. TRBV5-3 is assigned to the ORF class and has an uncertain function. The CDR3 covers 16 residues. Trimming cost V 1 base and J 7 bases; bases outside gene matches: 6. The CDR3 DNA sequence: TGTGCCAGAAGCTTGTTCTCTAGCGGGAGGGGGAATGAGCAGTTCTTC. It encodes CARSLFSSGRGNEQFF.

About this clonotype: A read error may produce the germline difference seen at one junction end. The V gene is TRBV7-8, the J gene TRBJ2-1; TRBD2 is a possible D gene (5 bases). CDR1 and CDR2 (germline): SGHVS, FQNEAQ. The CDR3 is made up of 17 amino acids. The CDR3 loop is CAGSSYSAGIKYNEQFF. The DNA for the CDR3 is TGTGCCGGCAGCTCTTACAGTGCCGGGATTAAATACAATGAGCAGTTCTTC.

This chain uses TRBV5-1 with TRBJ1-2; perhaps TRBD1 as D (6 bases). V was clipped by 2 bases and J by 6 bases, with 14 bases between them. This CDR3 is 14 amino acids long. The germline CDR1 and CDR2 sequences are SGHRS and YFSETQ. CDR3 region: CASSFSGDEDGYTF. The CDR3 nucleotides read TGCGCCAGCAGCTTCTCAGGGGATGAGGATGGCTACACCTTC.

The chain has TRBV12-3 or TRBV12-4 and TRBJ1-3; 7 bases line up with TRBD1. CDR3 length equals 15 residues. Losses at the gene ends were 5 bases for V and 4 bases for J; bases not matched to a gene: 8. The CDR3 sequence is CASSLDRARGNTIYF. CDR3 in DNA: TGTGCCAGCAGTCTCGACAGGGCCCGGGGAAACACCATATATTTT.

This clonotype was seen only a few times. The chain is built from TRBV7-9 and TRBJ1-5, with a tentative D call TRBD1 (6 bases). CDR3 length: 15 amino acids. Deletions cut 0 bases from V and 5 bases from J, with 11 bases between. Per germline, CDR1 SEHNR and CDR2 FQNEAQ (reference sequence). CDR3 residues: CASSLAEAGDQPQHF. The CDR3 DNA sequence: TGTGCCAGCAGCTTAGCCGAGGCAGGGGATCAGCCCCAGCATTTT.

There are a few counts of this clonotype. The chain combines TRBV15 with TRBJ2-2; 11 positions match TRBD2. The CDR3 contains 18 residues. Trimming removed 3 bases from V and 1 base from J; junction bases left unmatched: 7. Germline V gene data show CDR1 as LNHNV and CDR2 as YYDKDF (reference sequence). CDR3 protein: CATSRPPGLAENTGELFF. Here the CDR3 DNA reads TGTGCCACCAGCAGGCCACCGGGACTAGCGGAGAACACCGGGGAGCTGTTTTTT.

In its sample, this clonotype was seen a few times. This sequence joins TRBV7-2 and TRBJ1-2, with D hard to call. Between the trimmed V and J ends, which lost 5 bases and 4 bases, there was a span of 20 bases. The CDR3 has 16 amino acids. Germline CDR1 and CDR2: SGHTA and FQGNSA. This CDR3 is CASSILSQERVYGYTF. In DNA, the CDR3 is TGTGCCAGCAGCATCCTCAGCCAGGAGAGGGTCTATGGCTACACCTTC.

This chain connects TRBV5-1 to TRBJ2-2; D not certain. CDR3 length equals 16 residues. V lost 0 bases and J 0 bases, leaving 9 bases between the germline ends. Per the germline V gene, CDR1 is SGHRS and CDR2 is YFSETQ. The DNA for the CDR3 is TGCGCCAGCAGCTTGGCTGGGAACCCGAACACCGGGGAGCTGTTTTTT. It encodes CASSLAGNPNTGELFF.

This clonotype was counted only a few times. The gene calls are TRBV4-3 and TRBJ2-1; TRBD2 aligns across 9 bases. Germline lookup yields CDR1 LGHNA and CDR2 YSLEER. The V and J ends lost 1 base and 4 bases, in that order; junction bases with no gene match: 11. The CDR3 has 18 residues. The CDR3 here is CASSQGASGTSSYNEQFF. The CDR3 DNA follows: TGCGCCAGCAGCCAAGGGGCTAGCGGGACGAGTTCATACAATGAGCAGTTCTTC.

This chain joins TRBV6-5 and TRBJ1-5; possibly TRBD1 for D (5 bases). The V end lost 5 bases, the J end lost 5 bases, and 10 bases lay between the germline ends. The CDR3 is 13 residues long. Per the germline V gene, CDR1 is MNHEY and CDR2 is SVGAGI. The CDR3 nucleotides read TGTGCCAGCAGTGCGGACACCCATCAGCCCCAGCATTTT. Its translation is CASSADTHQPQHF.

This chain uses TRBV27 with TRBJ2-7; D is unclear. Germline V gene sequence: CDR1 MNHEY, CDR2 SMNVEV (reference sequence). The V gene lost 0 bases and the J gene lost 6 bases, with 15 bases spanning the gap. CDR3 length: 15 residues. The CDR3 region has the DNA TGTGCCAGCAGTTTATCAATGTCGGAGCCCTGCGAGCAGTACTTC. Its translation: CASSLSMSEPCEQYF.

Note on this clonotype: This could be a read error, since a much larger clone is one nucleotide away. V is TRBV1 and J is TRBJ2-1; TRBD2 is the table's D call, not checked against the DNA. The J call could be wrong; TRBJ2-7 is a better fit for the DNA end. TRBV1 is assigned pseudogene status. This CDR3 comprises 21 residues. The CDR3 region is CTSSRGWLVREDHYSYNEQYF. The CDR3 DNA follows: TGCACCAGCAGCCGGGGATGGTTGGTGCGGGAGGACCATTACTCCTACAATGAGCAGTACTTC.

This clonotype has a handful of counts. V gene TRBV11-2 combines with J gene TRBJ2-3, with TRBD1 identical over 7 bases. V lost 6 bases, J lost 2 bases, and 8 bases stayed unmatched. Germline-derived CDR1 and CDR2 are SGHAT and FQNNGV. The CDR3 totals 15 residues. This CDR3 is CASRREQGPTDTQYF. CDR3 DNA: TGTGCCAGCAGACGAGAACAGGGGCCCACAGATACGCAGTATTTT.

This clonotype has ten or more counts. V gene TRBV29-1 combines with J gene TRBJ2-7, with 9 bases lining up with TRBD1. Germline V lookup: CDR1 SQVTM, CDR2 ANQGSEA. The length of the CDR3 is 11 residues. V shed 7 bases, J shed 5 bases, and the junction held 3 bases outside the gene matches. This chain's CDR3 is CSGRTGDEQYF. The CDR3 DNA is TGCAGCGGCCGGACAGGGGACGAGCAGTACTTC.

As to this clonotype: Germline and junction disagree at one end, which may indicate a read error. The rearrangement uses TRBV7-2 and TRBJ2-7; a weak D match, TRBD2 (6 bases). Germline V gives CDR1 SGHTA, CDR2 FQGNSA. The CDR3 is made up of 17 amino acids. CDR3 amino acids: CASSPRATRDKPYERYF. The CDR3, as DNA: TGTGCCAGCAGCCCCAGGGCGACGCGGGATAAACCCTACGAGCGGTACTTC.